A few counts support the clone carrying this T cell receptor (beta chain). Its antigen is currently unknown. TCRdb independently ran MiXCR on the 5' RACE reads; one entry per CDR3 protein. Of around 250,000 distinct CDR3 sequences detected, over 15% appear once; the ten largest clones hold around 33%. V lost 5 bases and J lost 5, with 9 bases in between. This CDR3 has 12 amino acids. These data are taken from a study of CD8 T cells in ankylosing spondylitis. Findings and limits, study-wide: Reported data indicate significant enrichment of disease-linked clones within matched ankylosing spondylitis synovial fluid. Disease-linked clones were found to be CD8+ and relatively rare in peripheral blood. There were earlier reports of some motif variants in reactive arthritis synovial fluid and blood. Ankylosing spondylitis blood seemed to carry a telltale TCR beta motif made of several highly homologous variants.

The chain uses TRBV12-3 or TRBV12-4 and TRBJ1-1; D is unclear. Sequenced sample: blood, either unsorted or a sorted T cell fraction (not recorded which). This clonotype was sampled from a male donor with ankylosing spondylitis or in good health (not recorded which). The CDR3 region is CASSTPETEAFF. In DNA form, the CDR3 reads TGTGCCAGCAGTACGCCGGAGACTGAAGCTTTCTTT.